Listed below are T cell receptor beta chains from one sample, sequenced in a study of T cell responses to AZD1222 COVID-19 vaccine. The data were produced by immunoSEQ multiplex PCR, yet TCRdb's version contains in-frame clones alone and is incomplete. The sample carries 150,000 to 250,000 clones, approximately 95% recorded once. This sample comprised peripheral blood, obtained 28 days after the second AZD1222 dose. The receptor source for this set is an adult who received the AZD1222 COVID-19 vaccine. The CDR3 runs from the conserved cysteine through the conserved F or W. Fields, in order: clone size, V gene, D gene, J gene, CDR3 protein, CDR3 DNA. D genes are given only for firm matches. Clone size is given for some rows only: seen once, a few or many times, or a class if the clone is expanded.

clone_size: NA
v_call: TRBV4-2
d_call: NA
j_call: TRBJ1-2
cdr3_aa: CASSQVGVTGGGYTF
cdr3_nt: TGTGCCAGCAGCCAAGTAGGTGTTACAGGAGGTGGCTACACCTTC

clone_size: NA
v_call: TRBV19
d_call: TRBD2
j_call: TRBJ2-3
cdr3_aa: CASQRALAGGGTDTQYF
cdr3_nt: TGTGCCAGTCAACGGGCGCTAGCGGGGGGCGGCACAGATACGCAGTATTTT

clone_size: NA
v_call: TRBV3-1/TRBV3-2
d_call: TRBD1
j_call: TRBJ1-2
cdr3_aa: CASSQGDRERKGYTF
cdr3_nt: TGTGCCAGCAGCCAGGGGGACAGGGAACGGAAAGGCTACACCTTC

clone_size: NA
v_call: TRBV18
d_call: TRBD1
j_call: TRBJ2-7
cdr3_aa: CASSVQGANGEQYF
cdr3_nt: TGTGCCAGCTCGGTACAGGGGGCGAACGGCGAGCAGTACTTC

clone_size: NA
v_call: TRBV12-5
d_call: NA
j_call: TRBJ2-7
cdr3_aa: CASGFEGPGPFSYEQYF
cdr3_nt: TGTGCTAGTGGTTTTGAGGGCCCGGGCCCGTTCTCCTACGAGCAGTACTTC

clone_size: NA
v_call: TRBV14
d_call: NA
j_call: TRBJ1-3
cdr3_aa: CASSPGFSGNTIYF
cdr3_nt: TGTGCCAGCAGCCCGGGTTTCTCTGGAAACACCATATATTTT

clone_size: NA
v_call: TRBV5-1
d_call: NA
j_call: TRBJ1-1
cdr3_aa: CASSEQGLQVGTEAFF
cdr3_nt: TGCGCCAGCAGCGAACAGGGCCTCCAGGTGGGCACTGAAGCTTTCTTT

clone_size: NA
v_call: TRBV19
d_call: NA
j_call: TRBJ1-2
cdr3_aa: CASKQGTDGYTF
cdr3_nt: TGTGCCAGTAAGCAGGGTACGGATGGCTACACCTTC

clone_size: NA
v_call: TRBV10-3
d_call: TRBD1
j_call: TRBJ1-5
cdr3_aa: CAISQGATEPQHF
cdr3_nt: TGTGCCATCAGTCAGGGGGCGACGGAGCCCCAGCATTTT

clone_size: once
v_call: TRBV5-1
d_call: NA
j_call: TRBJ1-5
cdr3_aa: CASSLMGGPNQPQHF
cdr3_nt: TGCGCCAGCAGCTTAATGGGGGGCCCCAATCAGCCCCAGCATTTT

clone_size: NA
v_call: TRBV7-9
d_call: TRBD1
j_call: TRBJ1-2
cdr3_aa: CASSKDRGGYTF
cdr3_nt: TGTGCCAGCAGCAAGGACAGGGGAGGCTACACCTTC

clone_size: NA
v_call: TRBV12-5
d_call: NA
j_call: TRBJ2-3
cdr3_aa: CASGLGRGVGNTQYF
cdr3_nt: TGTGCTAGTGGTTTGGGTCGTGGGGTGGGAAATACGCAGTATTTT

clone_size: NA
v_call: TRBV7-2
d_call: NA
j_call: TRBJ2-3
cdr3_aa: CASSFTRDTQYF
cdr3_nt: TGTGCCAGCAGCTTCACAAGAGATACGCAGTATTTT

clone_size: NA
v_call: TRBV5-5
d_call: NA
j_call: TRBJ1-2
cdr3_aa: CASSLGGVDGYTF
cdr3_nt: TGTGCCAGCAGCTTGGGAGGGGTGGATGGCTACACCTTC

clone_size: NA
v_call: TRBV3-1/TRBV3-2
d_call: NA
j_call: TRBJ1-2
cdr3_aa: CASGALGYGYTF
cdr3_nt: TGTGCCAGCGGCGCACTAGGATATGGCTACACCTTC

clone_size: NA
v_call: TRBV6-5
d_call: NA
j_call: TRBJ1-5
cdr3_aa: CATEGGLGNQPQHF
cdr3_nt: TGTGCCACCGAGGGGGGTTTGGGCAATCAGCCCCAGCATTTT

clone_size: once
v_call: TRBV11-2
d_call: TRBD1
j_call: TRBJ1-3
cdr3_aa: CASSKTGAGNTIYF
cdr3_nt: TGTGCCAGCAGCAAAACAGGGGCTGGAAACACCATATATTTT

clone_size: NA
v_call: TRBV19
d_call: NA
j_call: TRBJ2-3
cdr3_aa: CASSSLARTDTQYF
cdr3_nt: TGTGCCAGTAGTTCCCTAGCGAGGACAGATACGCAGTATTTT

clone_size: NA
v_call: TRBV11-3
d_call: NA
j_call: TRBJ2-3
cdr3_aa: CASSLPGADTQYF
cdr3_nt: TGTGCCAGCAGCTTACCAGGGGCAGATACGCAGTATTTT

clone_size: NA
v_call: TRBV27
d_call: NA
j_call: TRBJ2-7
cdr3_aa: CASSLARPSYEQYF
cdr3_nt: TGTGCCAGCAGTCTCGCCCGTCCTAGCTACGAGCAGTACTTC

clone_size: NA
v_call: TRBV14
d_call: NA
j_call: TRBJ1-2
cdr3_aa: CASSQVRNYGYTF
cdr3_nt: TGCGCCAGCAGCCAAGTTCGAAACTATGGCTACACCTTC

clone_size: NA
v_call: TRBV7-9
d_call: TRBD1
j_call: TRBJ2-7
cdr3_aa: CASSLVGWGQGYEQYF
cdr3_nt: TGTGCCAGCAGCTTAGTAGGTTGGGGACAGGGCTACGAGCAGTACTTC

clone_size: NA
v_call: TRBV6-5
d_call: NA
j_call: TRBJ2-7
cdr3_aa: CASRYPGDEQYF
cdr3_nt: TGTGCCAGCCGCTACCCCGGGGACGAGCAGTACTTC

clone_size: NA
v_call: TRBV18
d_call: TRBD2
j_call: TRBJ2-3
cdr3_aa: CASSAQGLAVGDTQYF
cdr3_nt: TGTGCCAGCTCGGCCCAGGGACTAGCGGTGGGAGATACGCAGTATTTT

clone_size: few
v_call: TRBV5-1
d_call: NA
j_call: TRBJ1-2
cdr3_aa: CASTLDGGGYTF
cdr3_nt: TGCGCCAGCACCTTGGACGGGGGTGGCTACACCTTC

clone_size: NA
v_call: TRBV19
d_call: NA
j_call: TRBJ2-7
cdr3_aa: CASSIALFYEQYF
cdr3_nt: TGTGCCAGTAGTATAGCTCTCTTCTACGAGCAGTACTTC

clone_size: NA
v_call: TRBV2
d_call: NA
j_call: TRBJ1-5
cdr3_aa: CASSGGGSWDQPQHF
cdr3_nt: TGTGCCAGCAGTGGGGGGGGTAGCTGGGACCAGCCCCAGCATTTT

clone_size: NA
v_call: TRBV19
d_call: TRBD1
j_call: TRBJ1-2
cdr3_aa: CASSAHGTGVNYGYTF
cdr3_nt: TGTGCCAGTAGTGCCCACGGGACAGGGGTTAACTATGGCTACACCTTC

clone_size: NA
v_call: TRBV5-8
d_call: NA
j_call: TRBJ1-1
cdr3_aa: CASSLLGIGTEAFF
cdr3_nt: TGTGCCAGCAGCTTGCTAGGGATCGGCACTGAAGCTTTCTTT

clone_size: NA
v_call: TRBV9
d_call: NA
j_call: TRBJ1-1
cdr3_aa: CASSPLGSDTEAFF
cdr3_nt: TGTGCCAGCAGCCCGCTCGGGAGTGACACTGAAGCTTTCTTT

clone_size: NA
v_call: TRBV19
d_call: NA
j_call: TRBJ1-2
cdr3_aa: CASSIAVEVLYGYTF
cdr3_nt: TGTGCCAGTAGTATCGCCGTGGAGGTGCTCTATGGCTACACCTTC

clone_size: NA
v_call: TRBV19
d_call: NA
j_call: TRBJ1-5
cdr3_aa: CASRRDISNQPQHF
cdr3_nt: TGTGCCAGTAGGCGGGACATAAGCAATCAGCCCCAGCATTTT

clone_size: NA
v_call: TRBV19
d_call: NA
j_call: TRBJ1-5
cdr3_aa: CASTSSGGGSNQPQHF
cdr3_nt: TGTGCCAGTACCTCCTCGGGGGGGGGAAGCAATCAGCCCCAGCATTTT

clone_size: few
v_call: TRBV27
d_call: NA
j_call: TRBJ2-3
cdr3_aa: CASSFQGRADTQYF
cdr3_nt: TGTGCCAGCAGTTTCCAGGGTCGGGCAGATACGCAGTATTTT

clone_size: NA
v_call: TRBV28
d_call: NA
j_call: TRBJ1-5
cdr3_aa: CASRTGASPQHF
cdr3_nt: TGTGCCAGCAGGACGGGCGCCAGTCCCCAGCATTTT

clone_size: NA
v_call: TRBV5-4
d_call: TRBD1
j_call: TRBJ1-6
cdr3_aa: CASSGTGGGNSPLHF
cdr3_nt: TGTGCCAGCAGCGGGACAGGGGGTGGTAATTCACCCCTCCACTTT

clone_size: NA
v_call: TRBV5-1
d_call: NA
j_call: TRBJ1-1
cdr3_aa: CASSPSGRFMNTEAFF
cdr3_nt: TGCGCCAGCAGCCCCTCAGGGAGGTTCATGAACACTGAAGCTTTCTTT

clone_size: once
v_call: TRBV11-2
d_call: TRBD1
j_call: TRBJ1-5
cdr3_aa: CASSLGQGDNQPQHF
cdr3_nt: TGTGCCAGCAGCTTAGGACAGGGGGACAATCAGCCCCAGCATTTT

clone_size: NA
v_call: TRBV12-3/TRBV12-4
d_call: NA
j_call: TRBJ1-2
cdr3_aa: CASSLPTNYGYTF
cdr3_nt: TGTGCCAGCAGTTTACCTACTAACTATGGCTACACCTTC

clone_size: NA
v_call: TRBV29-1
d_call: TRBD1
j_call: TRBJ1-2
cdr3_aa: CSAEEGAWGYTF
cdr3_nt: TGCAGCGCCGAAGAGGGGGCTTGGGGCTACACCTTC

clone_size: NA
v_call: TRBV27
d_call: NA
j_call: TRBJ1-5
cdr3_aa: CASSGLNQPQHF
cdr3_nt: TGTGCCAGCAGTGGCCTCAATCAGCCCCAGCATTTT

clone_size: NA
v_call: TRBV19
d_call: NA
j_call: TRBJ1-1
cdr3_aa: CASSTRGIEAFF
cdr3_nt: TGTGCCAGTAGTACCAGGGGTATTGAAGCTTTCTTT